This paragraph covers one T cell receptor beta chain sequence. The sample comes from a study of blood T cell repertoires in COVID-19. Study-level information: In each case, the material was cDNA or gDNA derived from T cells, B-cell-depleted T cells, or PBMCs.

As handled by the study authors: Amplification of reference gene primers was used by the study to estimate nucleated cell counts. Sequencing used immunoSEQ multiplex PCR; TCRdb keeps in-frame clones, though not all of them. V, J and clone size are taken as reported in that table, and D and trimming were inferred from the DNA itself. The data contain tens of thousands of clones, 88% of them singletons. The CDR3 consists of 16 residues. Trimming pared 2 bases from V and 2 bases from J, leaving 16 bases between. Germline V gene data show CDR1 as LGHDT and CDR2 as YNNKEL (reference sequence). The V and J genes are TRBV3-1 (or the pseudogene TRBV3-2) and TRBJ2-7, with a weak D call TRBD2 (6 bases). The sequence derives from a human donor in a cohort sampled during active COVID-19. The source material was peripheral blood. The DNA of the CDR3 is TGTGCCAGCAGCCAAAATAGGGCGGGGCGTCCCTACGAGCAGTACTTC. The encoded protein is CASSQNRAGRPYEQYF.